This T cell receptor (beta chain) is drawn from a study of cytomegalovirus exposure and HLA in healthy donors. Study-wide results and caveats: Among TCR beta chains of equal frequency, HLA-associated ones were more clonally expanded in a later analysis.

Of note for this clone: Its antigen is as yet unknown.

The germline V and J ends were trimmed by 0 bases and 5 bases, with 13 bases remaining between them. The germline V gene encodes CDR1 GTSNPN and CDR2 SVGIG (reference sequence). The CDR3 is made up of 15 amino acids. Donors were nominally healthy when sampled, though unrecorded immune exposures were likely. PCR amplification relied on 60 Vbeta primers (plus 13 Jbeta primers). Libraries were prepared by immunoSEQ multiplex PCR; TCRdb keeps only in-frame clonotypes and omits some of them. The table shows some 140,000 clones, with 70% to 80% occurring only once. Sequencing used PBMCs. The chain recombines TRBV30 with TRBJ1-4, with D perhaps TRBD1 (6 bases). The receptor was derived from a man aged 25-40 years in good health and CMV-seropositive. The CDR3 nucleotides read TGTGCCTGGAGTGTGGTTCAGGGGATGAATGAAAAACTGTTTTTT. Residues: CAWSVVQGMNEKLFF.